This T cell receptor (beta chain) was identified during a study of T cells in Graves' hyperthyroidism and ophthalmopathy. As for the study in general: Sampling of peripheral blood happened at initial diagnosis, prior to any treatment.

The source material, RNA transcripts, was used to amplify TCR beta CDR3 regions. The primer set for the first-round RT-PCR of the TCR CDR3 was HTBI. TCRdb independently ran MiXCR on the multiplex PCR reads; one entry per CDR3 protein. Among 300,000 to 350,000 distinct CDR3 sequences listed, approximately 15% were seen once. CDR1 and CDR2 (germline): SNHLY, FYNNEI. The CDR3 runs 15 residues. Trimming cost V 6 bases and J 8 bases, with 20 bases left between them. This clonotype was seen a few times. Its antigen is undetermined. Study results and limitations: Model output signaled ophthalmopathy a median about seven months ahead of onset.

The V call is TRBV2, the J call TRBJ1-3; D is undetermined. Material for sequencing was blood. The TCR was taken from a man aged 25 to 40 with Graves' hyperthyroidism. CDR3 nucleotides: TGTGCCAGCAGGAAGGAGACCCTAAGCGGGGACACCATATATTTT. Translating gives CASRKETLSGDTIYF.